The table lists the clone carrying this TCR beta chain with a few counts. This sample was included in a study of tumor T cells in aggressive B-cell lymphoma. The CDR3 is 14 residues long. CDR1 and CDR2 from the germline V gene are SGHRS and YFSETQ. V lost 0 bases, J lost 7 bases, and 11 bases lay in between. TCRdb's table, derived via immunoSEQ multiplex PCR, lists solely in-frame clones and lacks some. There are under 10,000 clones in the sample; approximately 83% occur only once, and about 5% lies in the top ten. The origin of this receptor is an adult with diffuse large B cell lymphoma. The genes are TRBV5-1 and TRBJ2-1; unclear D gene. The sample was tumor tissue. The CDR3 spells CASSLESSRNEQFF. The CDR3 DNA reads TGCGCCAGCAGCTTGGAGTCGAGCCGAAATGAGCAGTTCTTC. Drawing the rest from reference TRBV5-1 and TRBJ2-1, the complete variable domain is KAGVTQTPRYLIKTRGQQVTLSCSPISGHRSVSWYQQTPGQGLQFLFEYFSETQRNKGNFPGRFSGRQFSNSRSEMNVSTLELGDSALYLCASSLESSRNEQFFGPGTRLTVL.